A single sample is the source of the 9 T cell receptor beta chains below, sequenced in a study of identifying expanded T cells in peripheral blood. The method was immunoSEQ multiplex PCR; TCRdb's version includes in-frame clones alone and lacks a portion of them. The data hold around 120,000 clones, with around 88% observed a single time. Sequencing was carried out using blood. Receptors were obtained from a person between 18 and 75 years old in good health.

V and J are TRBV5-6 and TRBJ1-3; a weak D match, TRBD1 (5 bases). The V gene's germline CDR1 is SGHDT and CDR2 YYEEEE. V lost 4 bases to trimming and J lost 4 bases, with 18 bases between them. This CDR3 spans 16 amino acids. CDR3: CASSGRAGRRGNTIYF. Here the CDR3 DNA reads TGTGCCAGCAGCGGACGGGCGGGGCGTCGGGGAAACACCATATATTTT. Complete variable domain (other parts from reference TRBV5-6 and TRBJ1-3): DAGVTQSPTHLIKTRGQQVTLRCSPKSGHDTVSWYQQALGQGPQFIFQYYEEEERQRGNFPDRFSGHQFPNYSSELNVNALLLGDSALYLCASSGRAGRRGNTIYFGEGSWLTVV.

The chain uses TRBV5-1 and TRBJ2-1; D is unclear. The CDR3 consists of 13 residues. V was clipped by 2 bases and J by 6 bases, with 9 bases between them. Germline lookup yields CDR1 SGHRS and CDR2 YFSETQ. This CDR3 is CASSFWGGNEQFF. CDR3 DNA: TGCGCCAGCAGCTTTTGGGGTGGCAATGAGCAGTTCTTC.

The table lists this clone with a count of one. The genes are TRBV19 and TRBJ2-7; no definite D call. There are 13 residues in the CDR3. V lost 3 bases and J 3 bases, leaving 9 bases between the germline ends. The germline V gene has CDR1 LNHDA and CDR2 SQIVND (reference sequence). For the CDR3, the DNA is TGTGCCAGTAGTATCCTTCTCTACTACGAGCAGTACTTC. It is translated as CASSILLYYEQYF.

CDR3 region: CASSLERRPQHF. CDR3 nucleotides: TGTGCCAGCAGCTTAGAACGGCGGCCCCAGCATTTT. The chain is built from TRBV7-2 and TRBJ1-5; D is unresolved. CDR3 length: 12 residues. Germline V gene sequence: CDR1 SGHTA, CDR2 FQGNSA. V was clipped by 1 base and J by 9 bases, with 7 bases between them.

The CDR3 nucleotides are TGTGCCAGCAGCCCGCCCTATCGGAGAGGGGGCGGAAACACCATATATTTT. It translates to CASSPPYRRGGGNTIYF. The chain recombines TRBV14 with TRBJ1-3, with 7 bases identical to TRBD1. J was trimmed by 4 bases and V by 4 bases; bases with no gene match: 13. This CDR3 contains 17 residues. Per the germline V gene, CDR1 is SGHDN and CDR2 is FVKESK.

This clone was recorded only once. The chain combines TRBV5-6 with TRBJ2-5; possibly TRBD1 for D (5 bases). V gave up 0 bases and J gave up 7 bases, with 10 bases separating them. This CDR3 contains 13 residues. The germline V gene encodes CDR1 SGHDT and CDR2 YYEEEE. DNA for the CDR3: TGTGCCAGCAGCTTGGAGGGGTTAGGGACCCAGTACTTC. It codes for CASSLEGLGTQYF.

Here the CDR3 DNA reads TGCAGCGCCGGGGGTGATACGCAGTATTTT. Its translation is CSAGGDTQYF. The chain carries TRBV29-1 and TRBJ2-3, with D possibly being TRBD2 (6 bases). The CDR3 totals 10 residues. CDR1 is SQVTM, CDR2 ANQGSEA, per germline. V lost 7 bases and J lost 6, with 8 bases in between.

The V call is TRBV5-1, the J call TRBJ2-7; D call uncertain. Trimming cost V 4 bases and J 5 bases, with 13 bases left between them. Germline CDR1 and CDR2: SGHRS and YFSETQ. This CDR3 contains 13 residues. This CDR3 is CASSGVGQDEQYF. Here the CDR3 DNA reads TGCGCCAGCAGCGGTGTAGGGCAGGACGAGCAGTACTTC.

The chain couples TRBV2 to TRBJ2-7; possible D gene TRBD1, 6 bases. Trimming cost V 8 bases and J 0 bases, with 11 bases left between them. CDR3 size: 13 residues. CDR1 SNHLY and CDR2 FYNNEI come from the germline V gene. Here the CDR3 DNA reads TGTGCCAGCCGCAGGGGTTCCTCCTACGAGCAGTACTTC. It codes for CASRRGSSYEQYF.